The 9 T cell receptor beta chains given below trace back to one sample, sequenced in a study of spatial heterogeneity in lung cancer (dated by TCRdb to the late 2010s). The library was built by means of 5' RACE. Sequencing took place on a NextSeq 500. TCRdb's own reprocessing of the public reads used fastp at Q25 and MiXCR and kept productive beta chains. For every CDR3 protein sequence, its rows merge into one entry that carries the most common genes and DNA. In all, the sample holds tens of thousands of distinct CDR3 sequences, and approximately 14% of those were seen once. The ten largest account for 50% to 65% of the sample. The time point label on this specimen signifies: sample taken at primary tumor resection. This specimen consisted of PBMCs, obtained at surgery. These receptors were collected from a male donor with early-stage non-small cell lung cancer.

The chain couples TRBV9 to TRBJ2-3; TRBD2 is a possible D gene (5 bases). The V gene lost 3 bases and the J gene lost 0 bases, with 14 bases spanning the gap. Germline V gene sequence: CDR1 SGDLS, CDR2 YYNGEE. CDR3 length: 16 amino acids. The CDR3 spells CASSALLVRSTDTQYF. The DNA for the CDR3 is TGTGCCAGCAGCGCATTACTAGTCCGCAGCACAGATACGCAGTATTTT.

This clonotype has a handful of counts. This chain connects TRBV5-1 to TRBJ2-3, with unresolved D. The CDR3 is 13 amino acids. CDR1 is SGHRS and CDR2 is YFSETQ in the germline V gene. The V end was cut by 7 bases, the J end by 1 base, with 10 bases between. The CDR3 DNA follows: TGCGCCAGCCTTTTGCAGGGCACAGATACGCAGTATTTT. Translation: CASLLQGTDTQYF.

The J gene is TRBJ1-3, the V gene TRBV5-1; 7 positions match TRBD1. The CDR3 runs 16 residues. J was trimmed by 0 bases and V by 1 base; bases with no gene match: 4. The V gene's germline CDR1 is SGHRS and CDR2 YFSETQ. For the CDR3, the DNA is TGCGCCAGCAGCTTGACGCGGACAGGCTCTGGAAACACCATATATTTT. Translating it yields CASSLTRTGSGNTIYF.

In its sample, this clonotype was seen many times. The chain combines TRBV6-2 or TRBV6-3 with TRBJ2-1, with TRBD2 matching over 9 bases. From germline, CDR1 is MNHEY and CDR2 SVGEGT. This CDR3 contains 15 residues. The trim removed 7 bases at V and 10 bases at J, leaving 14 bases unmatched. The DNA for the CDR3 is TGTGCCAGCAAAACCGGGACTAGCCTACAAGGGGAGCAGTTCTTC. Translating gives CASKTGTSLQGEQFF.

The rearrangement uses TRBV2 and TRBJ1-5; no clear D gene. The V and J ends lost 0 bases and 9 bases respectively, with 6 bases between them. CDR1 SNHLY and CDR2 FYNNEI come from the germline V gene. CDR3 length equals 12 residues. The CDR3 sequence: CASSEASRPQHF. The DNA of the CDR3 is TGTGCCAGCAGTGAAGCAAGCCGGCCCCAGCATTTT.

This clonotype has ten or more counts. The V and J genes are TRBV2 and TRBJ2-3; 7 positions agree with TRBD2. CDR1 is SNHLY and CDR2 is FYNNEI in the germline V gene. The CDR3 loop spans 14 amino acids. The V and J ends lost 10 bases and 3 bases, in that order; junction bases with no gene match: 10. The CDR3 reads CAITFGGSTDTQYF. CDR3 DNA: TGTGCCATAACCTTCGGCGGGAGTACAGATACGCAGTATTTT.

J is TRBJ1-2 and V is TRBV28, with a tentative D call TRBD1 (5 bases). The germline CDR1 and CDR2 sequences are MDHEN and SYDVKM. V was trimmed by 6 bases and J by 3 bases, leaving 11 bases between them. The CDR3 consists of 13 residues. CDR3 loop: CASRPGGYYGYTF. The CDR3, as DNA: TGTGCCAGCAGGCCGGGGGGTTACTATGGCTACACCTTC.

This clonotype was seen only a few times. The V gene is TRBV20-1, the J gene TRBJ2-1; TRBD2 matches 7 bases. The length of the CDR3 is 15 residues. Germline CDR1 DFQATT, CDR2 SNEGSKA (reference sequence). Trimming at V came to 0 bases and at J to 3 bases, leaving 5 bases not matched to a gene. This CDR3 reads CSARDELAYYNEQFF. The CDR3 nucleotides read TGCAGTGCTAGAGACGAACTAGCGTACTACAATGAGCAGTTCTTC.

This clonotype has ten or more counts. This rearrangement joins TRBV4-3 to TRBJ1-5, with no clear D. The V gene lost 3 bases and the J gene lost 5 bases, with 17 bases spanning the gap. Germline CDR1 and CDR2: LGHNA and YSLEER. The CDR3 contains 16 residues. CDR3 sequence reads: CASSHDAGGSYQPQHF. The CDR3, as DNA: TGCGCCAGCAGCCACGACGCAGGAGGCAGTTATCAGCCCCAGCATTTT.